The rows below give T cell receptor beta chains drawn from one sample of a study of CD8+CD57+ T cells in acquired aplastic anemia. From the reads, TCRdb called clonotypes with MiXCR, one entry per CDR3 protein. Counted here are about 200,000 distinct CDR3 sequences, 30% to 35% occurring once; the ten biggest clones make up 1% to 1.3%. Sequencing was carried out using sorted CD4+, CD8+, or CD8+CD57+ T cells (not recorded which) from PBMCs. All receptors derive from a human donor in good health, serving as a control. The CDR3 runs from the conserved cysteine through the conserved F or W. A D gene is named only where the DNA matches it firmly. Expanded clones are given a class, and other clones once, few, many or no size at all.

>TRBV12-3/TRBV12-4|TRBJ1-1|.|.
TGTGCCAGCAGTTTAGGATCTTACATGAACACTGAAGCTTTCTTT
CASSLGSYMNTEAFF
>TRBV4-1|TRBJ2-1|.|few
TGCGCCAGCAGCTTACAGCGGAGCTCCTACAATGAGCAGTTCTTC
CASSLQRSSYNEQFF
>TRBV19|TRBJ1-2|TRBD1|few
TGTGCCAGTAGTGCGCAGGGGGATGGCTACACCTTC
CASSAQGDGYTF
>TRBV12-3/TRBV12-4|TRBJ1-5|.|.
TGTGCCAGCAGTTTTAGCCACGGCAATCAGCCCCAGCATTTT
CASSFSHGNQPQHF
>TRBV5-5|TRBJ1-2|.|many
TGTGCCAGCAGCCATCTTAACTATGGCTACACCTTC
CASSHLNYGYTF
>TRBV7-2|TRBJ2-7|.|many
TGTGCCAGCAGCTTAGTCGATAACTCCTACGAGCAGTACTTC
CASSLVDNSYEQYF
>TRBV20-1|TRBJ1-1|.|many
TGCAGTGCTCCACGACCGGGGGTGATGAACACTGAAGCTTTCTTT
CSAPRPGVMNTEAFF
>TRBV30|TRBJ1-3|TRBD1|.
TGTGCCTGGAGTCTAACCGCGACAGGGGGCACCATATATTTT
CAWSLTATGGTIYF
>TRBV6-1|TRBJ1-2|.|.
TGTGCCAGCAGTGAACAGTCCGCGGGGGGCTACACCTTC
CASSEQSAGGYTF
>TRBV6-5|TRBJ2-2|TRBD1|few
TGTGCCAGCAGTTACTCGTGGACAGGGTTTGGCGGGGAGCTGTTTTTT
CASSYSWTGFGGELFF
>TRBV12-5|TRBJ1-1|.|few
TGTGCTGGTGCCGAATTGAACACTGAAGCTTTCTTT
CAGAELNTEAFF
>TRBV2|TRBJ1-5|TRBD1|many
TGTGCCAGCAGTTCACAGGGGAATAGCAATCAGCCCCAGCATTTT
CASSSQGNSNQPQHF
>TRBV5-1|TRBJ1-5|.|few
TGCGCCAGCAGGAAGAATTTCTATAGCAATCAGCCCCAGCATTTT
CASRKNFYSNQPQHF
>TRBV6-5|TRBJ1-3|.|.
TGTGCCAGCAGTTACGGGGCTGGCGGAAACACCATATATTTT
CASSYGAGGNTIYF
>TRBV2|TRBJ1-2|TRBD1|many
TGTGCCAGCAGTGAATATGGGGACAGGGAAGACTATGGCTACACCTTC
CASSEYGDREDYGYTF
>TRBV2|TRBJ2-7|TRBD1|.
TGTGCCAGCCCGGGACAGGGGGGCGAGCAGTACTTC
CASPGQGGEQYF
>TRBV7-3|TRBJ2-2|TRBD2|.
TGTGCCAGCAGCCGGGCGGGGGGGCCTAACGGGGAGCTGTTTTTT
CASSRAGGPNGELFF
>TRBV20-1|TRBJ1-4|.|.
TGCAGTGTAGGCGGCTATAATGAAAAACTGTTTTTT
CSVGGYNEKLFF
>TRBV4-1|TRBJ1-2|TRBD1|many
TGCGCCAGCAGCCAAGGGGGACAGGGGCACTATGGCTACACCTTC
CASSQGGQGHYGYTF
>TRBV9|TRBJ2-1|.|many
TGTGCCAGCAGCCCGGGGACACCCCTCAATGAGCAGTTCTTC
CASSPGTPLNEQFF
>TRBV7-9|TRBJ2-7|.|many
TGTGCCAGCAGCTTACCCGGGTACGAGCAGTACTTC
CASSLPGYEQYF
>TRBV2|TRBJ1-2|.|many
TGTGCCAGCAGTAGTAACAGGGAGTATGGCTACACCTTC
CASSSNREYGYTF
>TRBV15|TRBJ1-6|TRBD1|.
TGTGCCACCAGCAGGGGACAGGCTAATTCACCCCTCCACTTT
CATSRGQANSPLHF
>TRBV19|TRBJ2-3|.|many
TGTGCCAGTAACGGGTGGCCGAGCACAGATACGCAGTATTTT
CASNGWPSTDTQYF
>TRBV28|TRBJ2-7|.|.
TGTGCCAGCAGACTACCCGGGACAAGTTCCTACGAGCAGTACTTC
CASRLPGTSSYEQYF
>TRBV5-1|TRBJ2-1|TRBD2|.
TGCGCCAGCAGCTTGGCGGGAGGATTAGACGAGCAGCTCTTC
CASSLAGGLDEQLF
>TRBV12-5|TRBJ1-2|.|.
TGTGCTAGTGGTTTGACAGGGACTTTCTGGGGCTACACCTTC
CASGLTGTFWGYTF
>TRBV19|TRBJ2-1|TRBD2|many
TGTGCCAGTAGTGAGACTAGCGGACTATACAATGAGCAGTTCTTC
CASSETSGLYNEQFF